Listed below are T cell receptor beta chains from one sample, sequenced in a study of T cells after posttransplantation cyclophosphamide. TCRdb's table, derived via immunoSEQ multiplex PCR, lists solely in-frame clones and lacks some. This sample comprises under 45,000 clones, none seen once only. The sequenced material came from PBMCs. Every receptor here comes from a man younger than 40 in good health and a related stem cell transplant donor. Both conserved end residues are part of each CDR3. D genes are given only for firm matches. Expanded clones get a size class; other rows say once, few or many, or leave the size out.

clone_size j_call d_call v_call cdr3_nt cdr3_aa
few TRBJ2-7 TRBD1 TRBV6-5 TGTGCCAGCAGCCGAACAGGGGCAAACGAGCAGTACTTC CASSRTGANEQYF
many TRBJ2-7 TRBD2 TRBV5-1 TGCGCCAGCAGCTTGATGGCGGGGGGGCACAGCGAGCAGTACTTC CASSLMAGGHSEQYF
many TRBJ1-1 . TRBV9 TGTGCCAGCAGCCTCATCCTAGGGAACACTGAAGCTTTCTTT CASSLILGNTEAFF
. TRBJ2-2 . TRBV6-2/TRBV6-3 TGTGCCAGCACCCCTAGCGTTCAGAACACCGGGGAGCTGTTTTTT CASTPSVQNTGELFF
many TRBJ2-1 . TRBV2 TGTGCCAGTAAGACTGTCAACTCGTACAATGAGCAGTTCTTC CASKTVNSYNEQFF
many TRBJ1-1 . TRBV6-1 TGTGCCAGCGGTAGGGGAACCAACACTGAAGCTTTCTTT CASGRGTNTEAFF
few TRBJ2-7 TRBD2 TRBV27 TGTGCCAGCAGTTCAATAGCGGGGGACCACTACGAGCAGTACTTC CASSSIAGDHYEQYF
many TRBJ1-2 TRBD1 TRBV7-9 TGTGCCAGCACCAAGCCCACAGGGGTAATCTATGGCTACACCTTC CASTKPTGVIYGYTF
many TRBJ1-2 TRBD1 TRBV19 TGTGCCAGTAGTGGCCTCCGGGACAGGGGAATAAGTAACTATGGCTACACCTTC CASSGLRDRGISNYGYTF
many TRBJ2-5 . TRBV6-2/TRBV6-3 TGTGCCAGCAGTTACGGCGGGGGCGAAAAGACCCAGTACTTC CASSYGGGEKTQYF
many TRBJ1-6 . TRBV4-1 TGCGCCAGCAGCCAAGACCGGGGATCGAGCTCACCCCTCCACTTT CASSQDRGSSSPLHF
many TRBJ1-2 TRBD1 TRBV27 TGTGCCAGCAGTCGGACAGGGTTCGGCTACACCTTC CASSRTGFGYTF
. TRBJ2-7 TRBD2 TRBV15 TGTGCCACCAGCAGAGATGTACTAGCGGGGGGGAATTCCTACGAGCAGTACTTC CATSRDVLAGGNSYEQYF
many TRBJ2-1 . TRBV9 TGTGCCAGCAGCGTAGACGGGTACTCCTACAATGAGCAGTTCTTC CASSVDGYSYNEQFF
many TRBJ1-5 . TRBV5-4 TGTGCCAGCAGCTTGGCCCCCAGTCAGCCCCAGCATTTT CASSLAPSQPQHF
many TRBJ2-5 . TRBV5-8 TGTGCCAGCAGCTTGTGGGGCGTTGAGACCCAGTACTTC CASSLWGVETQYF
many TRBJ2-5 TRBD1 TRBV18 TGTGCCAGCTCCCCACAGGGGTTAGGAGAGACCCAGTACTTC CASSPQGLGETQYF
many TRBJ1-6 . TRBV18 TGTGCCAGCTCACCAAACGTAGAATCACCCCTCCACTTT CASSPNVESPLHF
many TRBJ2-5 TRBD2 TRBV5-1 TGCGCCAGCAGCACAGCCGGGACTAGCGGGGGAGAGACCCAGTACTTC CASSTAGTSGGETQYF
few TRBJ1-5 TRBD1 TRBV24-1 TGTGCCACCAGTGAAACCGGGACAGTAAGCAATCAGCCCCAGCATTTT CATSETGTVSNQPQHF
. TRBJ2-3 TRBD2 TRBV28 TGTGCCAGCAGTTCTCCGGGGGGAGGAGATACGCAGTATTTT CASSSPGGGDTQYF
many TRBJ2-5 TRBD2 TRBV5-1 TGCGCCAGCAGCTTGGCAGCGGGGGGGACGGAGACCCAGTACTTC CASSLAAGGTETQYF
many TRBJ2-7 . TRBV19 TGTGCCACAAAGCAACAGGGCTCCTACGAGCAGTACTTC CATKQQGSYEQYF
medium-sized TRBJ2-6 . TRBV19 TGTGCCAGTAGTATTTCCTCTTCGGTCTCTGGGGCCAACGTCCTGACTTTC CASSISSSVSGANVLTF
many TRBJ2-1 TRBD1 TRBV4-2 TGTGCCAGCAGCCCCAGGGGGCAGGGGTCCTACAATGAGCAGTTCTTC CASSPRGQGSYNEQFF
many TRBJ2-7 TRBD2 TRBV5-1 TGCGCCAGCAGCTATTCGGGGGGGCCTTACGAGCAGTACTTC CASSYSGGPYEQYF
. TRBJ1-6 TRBD1 TRBV9 TGTGCCAGCAGCGCAGGGGGGAATAATTCACCCCTCCACTTT CASSAGGNNSPLHF